This TCR beta chain comes out of a study of T cell responses to AZD1222 COVID-19 vaccine. The method was immunoSEQ multiplex PCR; TCRdb's version includes in-frame clones alone and lacks a portion of them. The sample yields about 100,000 clones, more than 90% seen once. Trimming stripped 4 bases from V and 6 bases from J, with 12 bases between. The germline CDR1 and CDR2 sequences are LGHDT and YNNKEL (reference sequence). This CDR3 region has 13 residues. The TCR comes from an adult in good health. The specimen comprised peripheral blood, sampled on day 0 of AZD1222 vaccination. The gene calls are TRBV3-1 (or the pseudogene TRBV3-2) and TRBJ1-1, with TRBD1 as a possible D gene (5 bases). Here the CDR3 DNA reads TGTGCCAGCAGCCCTGCAGGGCAGGCTGAAGCTTTCTTT. As protein: CASSPAGQAEAFF.